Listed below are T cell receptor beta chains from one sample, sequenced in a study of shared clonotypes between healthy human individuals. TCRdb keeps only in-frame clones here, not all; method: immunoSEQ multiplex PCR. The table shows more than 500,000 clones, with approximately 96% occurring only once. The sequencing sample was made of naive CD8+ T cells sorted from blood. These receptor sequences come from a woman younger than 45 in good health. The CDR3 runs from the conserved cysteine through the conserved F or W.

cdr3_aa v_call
CASSLEGTETQYF TRBV13
CASSGTGPYSGEQYF TRBV6-5
CASSYGTNTGELFF TRBV27
CASSETYGYTF TRBV2
CSVEGGTVGPDGEKLFF TRBV29-1
CASSPRTSGRLGDIQYF TRBV4-1
CASSPAGVTYEQYF TRBV5-1
CASRRTEKGEQFF TRBV28
CAIWDGDYEQYF TRBV10-3
CASSFLSQNTEAFF TRBV27
CASSLSTGVNEQYF TRBV7-9